This TCR beta chain was identified during a study of T cells in Graves' hyperthyroidism and ophthalmopathy. Overall study results and limits: Stable hyperthyroidism was separated from ophthalmopathy by a model based on 13 V-J features.

This clonotype was detected many times. No antigen is known for it. The CDR3 consists of 12 residues. V dropped 7 bases and J dropped 10 bases, with 16 bases sitting between them. Researchers amplified the TCR beta CDR3 regions from RNA transcripts. HTBI primers were used for first-round RT-PCR of the TCR CDR3. TCRdb passed the multiplex PCR reads through MiXCR, listing each CDR3 protein once. The table includes 700,000 or so distinct CDR3 sequences, roughly 15% detected once. The specimen was blood. This chain joins TRBV12-3 or TRBV12-4 and TRBJ1-1; weak D call: TRBD1 (5 bases). This TCR was sampled from a man aged 18 to 29 with Graves' hyperthyroidism. CDR3 in DNA: TGTGCCAGCACTAGAGGGGCGGGAGGAGCTTTCTTT. Amino acids: CASTRGAGGAFF.